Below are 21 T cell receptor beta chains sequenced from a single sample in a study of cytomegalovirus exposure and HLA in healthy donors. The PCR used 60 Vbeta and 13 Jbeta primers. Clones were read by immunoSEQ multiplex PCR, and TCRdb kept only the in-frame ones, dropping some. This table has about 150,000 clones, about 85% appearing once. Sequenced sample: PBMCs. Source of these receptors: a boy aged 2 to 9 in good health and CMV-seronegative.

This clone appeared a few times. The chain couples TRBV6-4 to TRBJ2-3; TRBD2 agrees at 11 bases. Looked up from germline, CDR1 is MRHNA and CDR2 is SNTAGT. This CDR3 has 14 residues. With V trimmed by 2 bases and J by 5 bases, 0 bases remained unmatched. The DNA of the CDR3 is TGTGCCAGCAGTGACGGACTAGCGGGAGATACGCAGTATTTT. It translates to CASSDGLAGDTQYF.

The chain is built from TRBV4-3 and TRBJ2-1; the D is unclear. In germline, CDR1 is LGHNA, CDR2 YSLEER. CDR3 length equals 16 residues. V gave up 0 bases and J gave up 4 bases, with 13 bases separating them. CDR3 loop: CASSQEALELYNEQFF. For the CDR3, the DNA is TGCGCCAGCAGCCAAGAAGCCCTAGAGCTTTACAATGAGCAGTTCTTC.

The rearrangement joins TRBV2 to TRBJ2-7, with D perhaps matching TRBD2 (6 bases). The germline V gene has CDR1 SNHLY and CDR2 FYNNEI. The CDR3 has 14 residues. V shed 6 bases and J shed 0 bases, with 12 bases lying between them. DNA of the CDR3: TGTGCCAGCAGAGGGACTTTTAGCTCCTACGAGCAGTACTTC. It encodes CASRGTFSSYEQYF.

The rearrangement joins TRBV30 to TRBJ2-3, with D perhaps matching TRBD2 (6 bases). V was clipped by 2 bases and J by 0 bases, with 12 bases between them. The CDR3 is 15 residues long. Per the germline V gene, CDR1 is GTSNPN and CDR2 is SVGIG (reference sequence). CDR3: CAWSITGDSTDTQYF. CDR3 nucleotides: TGTGCCTGGAGTATAACGGGGGATAGCACAGATACGCAGTATTTT. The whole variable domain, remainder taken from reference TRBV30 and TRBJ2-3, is SQTIHQWPATLVQPVGSPLSLECTVEGTSNPNLYWYRQAAGRGLQLLFYSVGIGQISSEVPQNLSASRPQDRQFILSSKKLLLSDSGFYLCAWSITGDSTDTQYFGPGTRLTVL.

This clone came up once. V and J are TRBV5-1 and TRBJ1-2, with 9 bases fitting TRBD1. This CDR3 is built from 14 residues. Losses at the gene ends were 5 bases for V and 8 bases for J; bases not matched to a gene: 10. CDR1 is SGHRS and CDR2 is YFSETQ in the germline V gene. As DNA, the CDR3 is TGCGCCAGCAGTTGGGCACAGGGGGCTGAGGGCTACACCTTC. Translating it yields CASSWAQGAEGYTF.

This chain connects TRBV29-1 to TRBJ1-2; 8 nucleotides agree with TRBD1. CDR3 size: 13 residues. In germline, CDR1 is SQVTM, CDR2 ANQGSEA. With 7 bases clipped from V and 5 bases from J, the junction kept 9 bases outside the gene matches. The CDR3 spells CSANRGDSYGYTF. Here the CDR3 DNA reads TGCAGCGCGAACAGGGGGGATTCGTATGGCTACACCTTC.

The CDR3, as DNA: TGTGCCAGCAGTACCACCCGTGTCGATAGCGGGAGGGATTACGAGCAGTACTTC. The encoded protein is CASSTTRVDSGRDYEQYF. This sequence joins TRBV27 and TRBJ2-7; 11 nucleotides line up with TRBD2. Looked up from germline, CDR1 is MNHEY and CDR2 is SMNVEV (reference sequence). The CDR3 contains 18 residues. The V and J ends lost 5 bases and 4 bases, in that order; junction bases with no gene match: 16.

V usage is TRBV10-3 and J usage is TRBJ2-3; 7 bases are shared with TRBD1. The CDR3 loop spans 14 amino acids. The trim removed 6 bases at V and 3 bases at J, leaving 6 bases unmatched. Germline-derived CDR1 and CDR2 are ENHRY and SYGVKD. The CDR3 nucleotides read TGTGCCATCAGAGCGACAGGGAATACAGATACGCAGTATTTT. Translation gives CAIRATGNTDTQYF.

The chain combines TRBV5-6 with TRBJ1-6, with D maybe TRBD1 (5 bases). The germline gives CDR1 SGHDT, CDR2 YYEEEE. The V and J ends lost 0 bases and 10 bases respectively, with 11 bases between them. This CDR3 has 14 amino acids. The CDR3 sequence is CASSLAGLGSPLHF. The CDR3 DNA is TGTGCCAGCAGCTTGGCAGGGTTGGGGTCACCCCTCCACTTT.

The CDR3 nucleotides are TGTGCCAGCAGTTCGCAGGGTGCAAGTTTTGAAAAACTGTTTTTT. The encoded protein is CASSSQGASFEKLFF. The chain uses TRBV28 and TRBJ1-4, with D possibly TRBD1 on 5 matching bases. Germline V gene sequence: CDR1 MDHEN, CDR2 SYDVKM. V lost 4 bases and J lost 7, with 16 bases in between. This CDR3 spans 15 amino acids.

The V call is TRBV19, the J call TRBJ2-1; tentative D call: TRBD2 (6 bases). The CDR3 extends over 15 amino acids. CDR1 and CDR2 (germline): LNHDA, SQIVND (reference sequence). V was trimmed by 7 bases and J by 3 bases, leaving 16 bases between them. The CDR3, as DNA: TGTGCCAGTACTTTTAGCGGAGCCTACTACAATGAGCAGTTCTTC. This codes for CASTFSGAYYNEQFF.

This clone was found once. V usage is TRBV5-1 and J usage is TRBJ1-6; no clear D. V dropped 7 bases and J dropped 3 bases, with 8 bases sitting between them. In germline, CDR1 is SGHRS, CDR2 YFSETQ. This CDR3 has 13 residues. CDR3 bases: TGCGCCAGCTCACAGCTCTATAATTCACCCCTCCACTTT. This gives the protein CASSQLYNSPLHF.

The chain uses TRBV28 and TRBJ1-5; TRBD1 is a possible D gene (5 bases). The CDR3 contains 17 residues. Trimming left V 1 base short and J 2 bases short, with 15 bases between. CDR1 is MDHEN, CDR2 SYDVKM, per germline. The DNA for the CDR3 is TGTGCCAGCAGTTTATCCCAGGGTCTGAACCGCAATCAGCCCCAGCATTTT. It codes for CASSLSQGLNRNQPQHF.

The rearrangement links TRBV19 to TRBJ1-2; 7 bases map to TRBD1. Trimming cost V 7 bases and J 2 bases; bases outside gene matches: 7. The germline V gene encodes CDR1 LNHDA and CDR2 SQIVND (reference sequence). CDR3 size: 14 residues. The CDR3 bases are TGTGCCAGTATTCCCAGGGGGAGGAACTATGGCTACACCTTC. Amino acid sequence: CASIPRGRNYGYTF.

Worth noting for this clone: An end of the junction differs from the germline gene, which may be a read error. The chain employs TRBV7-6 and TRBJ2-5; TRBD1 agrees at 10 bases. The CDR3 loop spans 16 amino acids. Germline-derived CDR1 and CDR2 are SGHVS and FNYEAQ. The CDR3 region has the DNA TGTGCCAGCCGCTTCGGGACAGGGGAGTCCGGAGAGACCCAGTACTTC. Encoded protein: CASRFGTGESGETQYF.

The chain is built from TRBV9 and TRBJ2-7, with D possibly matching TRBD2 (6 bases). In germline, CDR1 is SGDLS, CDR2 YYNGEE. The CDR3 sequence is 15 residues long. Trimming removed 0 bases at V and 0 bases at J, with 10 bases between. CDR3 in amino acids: CASSVDRESSYEQYF. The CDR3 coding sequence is TGTGCCAGCAGCGTAGATCGGGAGAGCTCCTACGAGCAGTACTTC.

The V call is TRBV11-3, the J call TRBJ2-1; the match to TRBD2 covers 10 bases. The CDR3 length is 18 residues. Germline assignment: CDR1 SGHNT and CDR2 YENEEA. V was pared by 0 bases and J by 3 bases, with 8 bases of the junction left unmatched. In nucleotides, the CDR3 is TGTGCCAGCAGCTTAGATTGGGGGGAGCGGGAGGGCTACAATGAGCAGTTCTTC. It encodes CASSLDWGEREGYNEQFF.

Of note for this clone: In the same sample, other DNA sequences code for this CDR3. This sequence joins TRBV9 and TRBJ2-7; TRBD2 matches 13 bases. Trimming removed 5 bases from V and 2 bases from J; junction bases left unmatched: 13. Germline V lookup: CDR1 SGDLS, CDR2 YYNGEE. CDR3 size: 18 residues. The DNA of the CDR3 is TGTGCCAGCAGTGAGAGAGGGGGACTAGCGGGGACTACCTACGAGCAGTACTTC. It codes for CASSERGGLAGTTYEQYF.

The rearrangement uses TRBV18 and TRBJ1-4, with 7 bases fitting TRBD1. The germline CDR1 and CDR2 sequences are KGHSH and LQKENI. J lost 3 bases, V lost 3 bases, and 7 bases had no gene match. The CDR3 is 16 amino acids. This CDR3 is CASSPDEGAANEKLFF. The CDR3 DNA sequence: TGTGCCAGCTCACCCGATGAGGGGGCGGCTAATGAAAAACTGTTTTTT.

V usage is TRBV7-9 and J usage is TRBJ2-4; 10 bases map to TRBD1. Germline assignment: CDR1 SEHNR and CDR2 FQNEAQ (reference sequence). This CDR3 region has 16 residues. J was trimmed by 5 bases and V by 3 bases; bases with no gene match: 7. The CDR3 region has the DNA TGTGCCAGCAGCTTTGACAGGGGGCTCGCCGAAAACATTCAGTACTTC. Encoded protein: CASSFDRGLAENIQYF.

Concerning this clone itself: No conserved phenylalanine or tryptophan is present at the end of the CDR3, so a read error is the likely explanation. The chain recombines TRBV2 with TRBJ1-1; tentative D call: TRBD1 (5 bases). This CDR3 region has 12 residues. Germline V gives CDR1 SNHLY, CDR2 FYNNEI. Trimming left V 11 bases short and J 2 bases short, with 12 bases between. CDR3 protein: CAGGRGNTEAFC. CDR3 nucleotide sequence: TGTGCCGGCGGGAGGGGCAACACTGAAGCTTTCTGT.